This record looks at one TCR beta chain sequence and its context. Other DNA sequences within the sample encode an identical CDR3. CDR3 length: 15 residues. Germline loops: CDR1 SGHRS, CDR2 YFSETQ. Trimming removed 0 bases at V and 2 bases at J, with 9 bases between. The data derive from a study of blood T cell repertoires in COVID-19. For the study at large: PBMCs, B-cell-depleted T cells, or T cells were the source of the cDNA or gDNA that made up the material.

Authors' analysis steps: Amplifying reference gene primers gave estimates of nucleated cell counts. Profiling relied on immunoSEQ multiplex PCR, and the TCRdb table lists in-frame clones only, not all of them. That table is the source of V, J and clone size, and D and trimming were worked out from the DNA. Seen here are roughly 86,000 clones, over 75% observed once, and the top ten hold roughly 2.1%. The TCR was taken from a woman in her sixties or seventies with acute or convalescent COVID-19. The V and J genes are TRBV5-1 and TRBJ1-5; D unclear. Sequenced input: peripheral blood. CDR3 region: CASSLAPGGNQPQHF. The CDR3 bases are TGCGCCAGCAGCTTGGCCCCTGGAGGCAATCAGCCCCAGCATTTT.